This T cell receptor beta chain was obtained from a study of STAT5B mutations in CD4+ large granular lymphocyte leukemia. Of note for this clone: Its antigen is not known.

Germline V CDR1 and CDR2: MNHEY, SVGAGI. V lost 5 bases and J lost 1, with 12 bases in between. The CDR3 consists of 15 residues. Overall study results and limits: Approximately 25% of private leukemic clonotypes occurred rarely in other patients' non-leukemic repertoires.

TCRdb's copy holds only in-frame clones and misses some; the assay was immunoSEQ multiplex PCR. The table has 30,000 to 40,000 clones, around 90% seen once; the top ten hold approximately 3.2%. This clonotype originated in a human donor in good health. Specimen: CD4+ T cells from blood buffy coats. This chain connects TRBV6-5 to TRBJ1-5; weak D call: TRBD1 (6 bases). The CDR3 coding sequence is TGTGCCAGCAGTCCGGACAGCCTCAGCAATCAGCCCCAGCATTTT. It yields the protein CASSPDSLSNQPQHF.